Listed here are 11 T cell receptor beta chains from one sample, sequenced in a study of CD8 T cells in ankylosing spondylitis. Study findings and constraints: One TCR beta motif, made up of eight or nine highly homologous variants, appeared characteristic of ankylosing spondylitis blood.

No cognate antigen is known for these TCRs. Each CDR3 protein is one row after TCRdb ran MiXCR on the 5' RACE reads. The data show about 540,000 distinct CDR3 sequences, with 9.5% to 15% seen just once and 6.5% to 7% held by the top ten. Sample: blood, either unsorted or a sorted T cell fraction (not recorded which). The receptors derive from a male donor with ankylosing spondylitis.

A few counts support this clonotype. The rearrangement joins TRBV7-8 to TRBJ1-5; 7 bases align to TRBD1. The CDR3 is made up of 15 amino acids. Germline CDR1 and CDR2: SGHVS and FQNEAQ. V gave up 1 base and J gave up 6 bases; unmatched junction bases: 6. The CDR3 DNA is TGTGCCAGCAGCTTAGAGGTACAGGGGAGTCAGCCCCAGCATTTT. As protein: CASSLEVQGSQPQHF.

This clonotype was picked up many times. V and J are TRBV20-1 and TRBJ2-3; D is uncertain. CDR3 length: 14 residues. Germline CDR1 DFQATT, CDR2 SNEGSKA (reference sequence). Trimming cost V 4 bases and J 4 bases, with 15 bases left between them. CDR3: CSAIQSGVPDTQYF. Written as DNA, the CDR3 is TGCAGTGCTATCCAAAGTGGGGTTCCAGATACGCAGTATTTT.

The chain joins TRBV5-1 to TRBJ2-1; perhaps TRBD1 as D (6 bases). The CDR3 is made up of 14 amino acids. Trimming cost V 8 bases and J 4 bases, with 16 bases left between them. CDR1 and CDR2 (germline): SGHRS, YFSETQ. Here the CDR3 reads CASNLQGLYNEQFF. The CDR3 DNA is TGCGCCAGTAACTTACAGGGTCTTTACAATGAGCAGTTCTTC.

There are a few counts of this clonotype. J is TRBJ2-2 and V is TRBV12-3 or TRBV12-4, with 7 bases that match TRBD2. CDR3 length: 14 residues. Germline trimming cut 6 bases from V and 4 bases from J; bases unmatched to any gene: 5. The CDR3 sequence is CASRSGTITGELFF. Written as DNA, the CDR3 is TGTGCCAGCAGGTCCGGGACTATCACCGGGGAGCTGTTTTTT.

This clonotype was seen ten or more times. The CDR3 sequence is CSASRFTYNEQFF. Written as DNA, the CDR3 is TGCAGTGCCAGCAGGTTCACCTACAATGAGCAGTTCTTC. This chain uses TRBV20-1 with TRBJ2-1; D gene unclear. V lost 6 bases, J lost 2 bases, and 11 bases lay in between. Germline V gene lookup returns CDR1 DFQATT and CDR2 SNEGSKA (reference sequence). This CDR3 comprises 13 residues.

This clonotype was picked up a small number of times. CDR3 region: CASSFSASGRFEQFF. The CDR3 coding sequence is TGTGCCAGCAGCTTTTCGGCTAGCGGGAGGTTTGAGCAGTTCTTC. The chain combines TRBV11-2 with TRBJ2-1; 11 bases agree with TRBD2. V shed 3 bases and J 9 bases; nucleotides not matched to a gene: 7. Germline CDR1 reads SGHAT; CDR2 reads FQNNGV. The length of the CDR3 is 15 residues.

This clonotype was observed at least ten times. CDR3 bases: TGCAGCGTTGATCAGGCAGGGAGGCAAGAGACCCAGTACTTC. Residues: CSVDQAGRQETQYF. The J gene is TRBJ2-5, the V gene TRBV29-1; a weak D match, TRBD2 (6 bases). The CDR3 runs 14 residues. Trimming shortened V by 3 bases and J by 2 bases, and 13 bases separated the two germline ends. Per the germline V gene, CDR1 is SQVTM and CDR2 is ANQGSEA.

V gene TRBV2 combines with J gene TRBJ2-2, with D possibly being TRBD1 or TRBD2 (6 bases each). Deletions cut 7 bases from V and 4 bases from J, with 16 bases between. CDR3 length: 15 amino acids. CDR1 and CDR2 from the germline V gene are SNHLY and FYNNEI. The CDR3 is CASMFSGGGTGELFF. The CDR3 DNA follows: TGTGCCAGCATGTTTAGCGGAGGGGGCACCGGGGAGCTGTTTTTT.

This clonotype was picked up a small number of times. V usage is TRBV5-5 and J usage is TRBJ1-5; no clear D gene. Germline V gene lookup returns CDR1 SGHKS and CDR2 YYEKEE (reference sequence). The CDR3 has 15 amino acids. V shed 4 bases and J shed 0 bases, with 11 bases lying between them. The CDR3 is CASSGNSVSNQPQHF. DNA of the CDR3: TGTGCCAGCAGCGGAAATTCAGTTAGCAATCAGCCCCAGCATTTT. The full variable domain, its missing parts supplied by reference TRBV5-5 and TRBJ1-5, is DAGVTQSPTHLIKTRGQQVTLRCSPISGHKSVSWYQQVLGQGPQFIFQYYEKEERGRGNFPDRFSARQFPNYSSELNVNALLLGDSALYLCASSGNSVSNQPQHFGDGTRLSIL.

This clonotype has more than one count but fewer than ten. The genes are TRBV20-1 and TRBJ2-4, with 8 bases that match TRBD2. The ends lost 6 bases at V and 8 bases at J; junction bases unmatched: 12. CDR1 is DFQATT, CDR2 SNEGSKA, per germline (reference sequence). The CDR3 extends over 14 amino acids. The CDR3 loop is CSAPGGGQMDIQYF. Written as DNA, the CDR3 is TGCAGTGCCCCCGGGGGGGGGCAGATGGACATTCAGTACTTC.

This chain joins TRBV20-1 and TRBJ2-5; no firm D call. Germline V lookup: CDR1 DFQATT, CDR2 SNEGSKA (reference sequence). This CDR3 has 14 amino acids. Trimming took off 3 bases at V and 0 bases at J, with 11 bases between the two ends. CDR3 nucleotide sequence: TGCAGTGCTAGTATCTCGGTCTACCAAGAGACCCAGTACTTC. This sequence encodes CSASISVYQETQYF.